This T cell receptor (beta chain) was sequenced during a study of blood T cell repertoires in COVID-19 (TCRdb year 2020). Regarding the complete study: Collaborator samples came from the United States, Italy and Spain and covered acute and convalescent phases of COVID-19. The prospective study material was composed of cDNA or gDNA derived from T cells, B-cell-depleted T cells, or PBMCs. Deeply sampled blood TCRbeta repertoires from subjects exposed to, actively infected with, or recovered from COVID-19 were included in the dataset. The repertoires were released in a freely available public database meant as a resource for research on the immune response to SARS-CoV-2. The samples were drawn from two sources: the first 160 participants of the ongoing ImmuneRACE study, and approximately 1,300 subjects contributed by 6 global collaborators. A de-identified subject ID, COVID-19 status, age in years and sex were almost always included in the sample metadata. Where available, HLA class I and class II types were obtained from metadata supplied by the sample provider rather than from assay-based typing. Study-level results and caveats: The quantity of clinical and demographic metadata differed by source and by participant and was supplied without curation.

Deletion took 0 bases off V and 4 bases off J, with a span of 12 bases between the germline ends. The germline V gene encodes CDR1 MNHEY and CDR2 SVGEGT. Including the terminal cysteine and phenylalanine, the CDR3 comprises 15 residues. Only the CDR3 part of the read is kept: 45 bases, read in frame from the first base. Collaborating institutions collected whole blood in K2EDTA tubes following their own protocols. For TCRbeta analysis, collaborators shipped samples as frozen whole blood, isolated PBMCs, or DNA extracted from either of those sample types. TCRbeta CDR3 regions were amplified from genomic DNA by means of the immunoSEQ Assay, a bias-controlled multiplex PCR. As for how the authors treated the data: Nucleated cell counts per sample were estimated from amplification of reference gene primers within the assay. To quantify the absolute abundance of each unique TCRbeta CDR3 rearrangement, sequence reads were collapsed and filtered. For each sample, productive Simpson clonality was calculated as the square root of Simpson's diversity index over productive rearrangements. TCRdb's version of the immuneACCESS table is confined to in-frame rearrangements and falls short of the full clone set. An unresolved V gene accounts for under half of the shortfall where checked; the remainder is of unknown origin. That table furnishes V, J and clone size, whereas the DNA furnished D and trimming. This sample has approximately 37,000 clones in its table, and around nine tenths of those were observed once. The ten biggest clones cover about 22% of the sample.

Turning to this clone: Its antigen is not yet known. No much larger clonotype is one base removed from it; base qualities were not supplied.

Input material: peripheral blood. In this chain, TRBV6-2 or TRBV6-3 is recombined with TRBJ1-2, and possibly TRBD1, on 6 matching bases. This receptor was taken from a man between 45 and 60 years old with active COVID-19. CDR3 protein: CASSYSGDRIYGYTF. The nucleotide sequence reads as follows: TGTGCCAGCAGTTACTCTGGCGACAGGATCTATGGCTACACCTTC.